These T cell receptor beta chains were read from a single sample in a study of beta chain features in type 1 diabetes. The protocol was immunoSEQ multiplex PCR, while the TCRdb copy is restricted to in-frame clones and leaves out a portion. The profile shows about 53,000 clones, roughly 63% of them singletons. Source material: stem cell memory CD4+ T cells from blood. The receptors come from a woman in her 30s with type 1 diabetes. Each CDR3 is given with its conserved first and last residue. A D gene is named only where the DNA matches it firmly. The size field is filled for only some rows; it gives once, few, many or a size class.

cdr3_nt: TGTGCCAGCAGTTTGGGACAGAATGAAGCTTTCTTT
cdr3_aa: CASSLGQNEAFF
j_call: TRBJ1-1
clone_size: -
v_call: TRBV2
d_call: TRBD1

cdr3_nt: TGTGCCAGCTCCCAGCAAGAGACCCAGTACTTC
cdr3_aa: CASSQQETQYF
j_call: TRBJ2-5
clone_size: few
v_call: TRBV7-6
d_call: -

cdr3_nt: TGTGCCTGGAGGGGACTAGCGGGTTTGAGCTCCTACAATGAGCAGTTCTTC
cdr3_aa: CAWRGLAGLSSYNEQFF
j_call: TRBJ2-1
clone_size: -
v_call: TRBV30
d_call: TRBD2

cdr3_nt: TGCGCCAGCAGCCGGGCGAACATTTCGTTGCGGGGCCCCTACAATGAGCAGTTCTTC
cdr3_aa: CASSRANISLRGPYNEQFF
j_call: TRBJ2-1
clone_size: -
v_call: TRBV5-1
d_call: -

cdr3_nt: TGTGCCAGCAGCTTAGTTGCGGGAGCCTCCTACGAGCAGTACTTC
cdr3_aa: CASSLVAGASYEQYF
j_call: TRBJ2-7
clone_size: -
v_call: TRBV7-2
d_call: TRBD2

cdr3_nt: TGCGCCAGCAGCTTACTAGCGGGGACCCTCACAGATACGCAGTATTTT
cdr3_aa: CASSLLAGTLTDTQYF
j_call: TRBJ2-3
clone_size: -
v_call: TRBV5-1
d_call: TRBD2

cdr3_nt: TGTGCCAGTAGTAGCCCAGGGGGTCTCGGGTATGGCTACACCTTC
cdr3_aa: CASSSPGGLGYGYTF
j_call: TRBJ1-2
clone_size: -
v_call: TRBV19
d_call: TRBD1

cdr3_nt: TGTGCCAGTACTCAGCGACCCTACGAGCAGTACTTC
cdr3_aa: CASTQRPYEQYF
j_call: TRBJ2-7
clone_size: -
v_call: TRBV28
d_call: -

cdr3_nt: TGTGCCAGCAGCGGGAGTGGTGCGGGATCCGACGAGCAGTACTTC
cdr3_aa: CASSGSGAGSDEQYF
j_call: TRBJ2-7
clone_size: -
v_call: TRBV28
d_call: -

cdr3_nt: TGTGCCAGCAGCTCCCTCATTGCCAGCTCCTACAATGAGCAGTTCTTC
cdr3_aa: CASSSLIASSYNEQFF
j_call: TRBJ2-1
clone_size: -
v_call: TRBV7-9
d_call: -

cdr3_nt: TGCGCCAGCAGCCCCCTCTGGTCGTCGGGCGAGCAGTACTTC
cdr3_aa: CASSPLWSSGEQYF
j_call: TRBJ2-7
clone_size: -
v_call: TRBV4-1
d_call: -

cdr3_nt: TGTGCCACGGCGGGACAGGGGGGTCTGGACACTGAAGCTTTCTTT
cdr3_aa: CATAGQGGLDTEAFF
j_call: TRBJ1-1
clone_size: few
v_call: TRBV10-3
d_call: TRBD1

cdr3_nt: TGTGCCAGCAGATTAGCGGGGGAATACAATGAGCAGTTCTTC
cdr3_aa: CASRLAGEYNEQFF
j_call: TRBJ2-1
clone_size: -
v_call: TRBV28
d_call: TRBD2

cdr3_nt: TGTGCCAGCAGCGGAATCCGGGAGGGTGGGGAGCTGTTTTTT
cdr3_aa: CASSGIREGGELFF
j_call: TRBJ2-2
clone_size: once
v_call: TRBV2
d_call: TRBD2

cdr3_nt: TGTGCCAGCAGCTTAACCTCAGGGGGCGAGACCCAGTACTTC
cdr3_aa: CASSLTSGGETQYF
j_call: TRBJ2-5
clone_size: -
v_call: TRBV7-3
d_call: TRBD1

cdr3_nt: TGTGCCAGCTCACCTAACGGTGCGATTGATGGCTACACCTTC
cdr3_aa: CASSPNGAIDGYTF
j_call: TRBJ1-2
clone_size: few
v_call: TRBV18
d_call: -

cdr3_nt: TGTGCCAGCAGCTTAACAGCGGGGCCGGCAGATACGCAGTATTTT
cdr3_aa: CASSLTAGPADTQYF
j_call: TRBJ2-3
clone_size: -
v_call: TRBV7-9
d_call: TRBD2

cdr3_nt: TGCAGCGTTGCAGGGGAAGAGACCCAGTACTTC
cdr3_aa: CSVAGEETQYF
j_call: TRBJ2-5
clone_size: few
v_call: TRBV29-1
d_call: -

cdr3_nt: TGTGCCAGCAGCTTAGAGGACAGGGAAGCTTTCTTT
cdr3_aa: CASSLEDREAFF
j_call: TRBJ1-1
clone_size: -
v_call: TRBV7-9
d_call: TRBD1

cdr3_nt: TGCAGCGCGGAGGGACAGATAAACTATGGCTACACCTTC
cdr3_aa: CSAEGQINYGYTF
j_call: TRBJ1-2
clone_size: -
v_call: TRBV29-1
d_call: TRBD1

cdr3_nt: TGTGCCAGCAGCTTGGTTACAGGGGGGCACTATGGCTACACCTTC
cdr3_aa: CASSLVTGGHYGYTF
j_call: TRBJ1-2
clone_size: -
v_call: TRBV5-8
d_call: TRBD1

cdr3_nt: TGTGCCAGTAACCGTGTGAGTTTGGACTATGGCTACACCTTC
cdr3_aa: CASNRVSLDYGYTF
j_call: TRBJ1-2
clone_size: -
v_call: TRBV19
d_call: -

cdr3_nt: TGTGCCAGCAGTCCGAAGGGGACTTATCACAATGAGCAGTTCTTC
cdr3_aa: CASSPKGTYHNEQFF
j_call: TRBJ2-1
clone_size: -
v_call: TRBV7-3
d_call: -

cdr3_nt: TGTGCCAGCAGTTACTCGCGGACAGGCCCGAATACGCAGTATTTT
cdr3_aa: CASSYSRTGPNTQYF
j_call: TRBJ2-3
clone_size: few
v_call: TRBV6-5
d_call: TRBD1

cdr3_nt: TGCAGCCGAACGGGGGGGGCGGGGGAGACCCAGTACTTC
cdr3_aa: CSRTGGAGETQYF
j_call: TRBJ2-5
clone_size: -
v_call: TRBV29-1
d_call: TRBD2

cdr3_nt: TGTGCCTGGAGTGTAAGCCGAGACTATGGCTACACCTTC
cdr3_aa: CAWSVSRDYGYTF
j_call: TRBJ1-2
clone_size: -
v_call: TRBV30
d_call: -

cdr3_nt: TGTGCCACCGGACACCGCGAGCAGTACTTC
cdr3_aa: CATGHREQYF
j_call: TRBJ2-7
clone_size: -
v_call: TRBV28
d_call: -

cdr3_nt: TGTGCCAGCAGCGCGGGAGTAAATCAGCCCCAGCATTTT
cdr3_aa: CASSAGVNQPQHF
j_call: TRBJ1-5
clone_size: -
v_call: TRBV9
d_call: -

cdr3_nt: TGCGCCAGCAGCTTGGAGACAGGGGCTGGCTACACCTTC
cdr3_aa: CASSLETGAGYTF
j_call: TRBJ1-2
clone_size: -
v_call: TRBV5-1
d_call: TRBD1

cdr3_nt: TGCAGCGGGGGGGAGGGACCCAGCTCCTACAATGAGCAGTTCTTC
cdr3_aa: CSGGEGPSSYNEQFF
j_call: TRBJ2-1
clone_size: once
v_call: TRBV29-1
d_call: TRBD2

cdr3_nt: TGCGCCAGCACTCTAGCGGGATTAACCTACAATGAGCAGTTCTTC
cdr3_aa: CASTLAGLTYNEQFF
j_call: TRBJ2-1
clone_size: -
v_call: TRBV5-1
d_call: TRBD2

cdr3_nt: TGTGCCAGCAGCTTAGCAGCTAGCGGGAGGGCCCCCGAGCAGTACTTC
cdr3_aa: CASSLAASGRAPEQYF
j_call: TRBJ2-7
clone_size: -
v_call: TRBV7-9
d_call: TRBD2

cdr3_nt: TGTGCCAGCAGTACTAGCGGGATAAACTACAATGAGCAGTTCTTC
cdr3_aa: CASSTSGINYNEQFF
j_call: TRBJ2-1
clone_size: few
v_call: TRBV9
d_call: TRBD2

cdr3_nt: TGTGCCAGCAGTTTACAGGGTGCAACTAATGAAAAACTGTTTTTT
cdr3_aa: CASSLQGATNEKLFF
j_call: TRBJ1-4
clone_size: -
v_call: TRBV2
d_call: -

cdr3_nt: TGTGCCAGCAGCCACAGGGGATTGGTGAACACTGAAGCTTTCTTT
cdr3_aa: CASSHRGLVNTEAFF
j_call: TRBJ1-1
clone_size: few
v_call: TRBV11-2
d_call: TRBD1

cdr3_nt: TGCGCCAGCAGCTTGGTTTCAAACGAGCAGTACTTC
cdr3_aa: CASSLVSNEQYF
j_call: TRBJ2-7
clone_size: -
v_call: TRBV5-1
d_call: -

cdr3_nt: TGCGCCAGCAGTCTCTTGGGACAACCTGGACTAGCTGTTAAGAACGAGCAGTACTTC
cdr3_aa: CASSLLGQPGLAVKNEQYF
j_call: TRBJ2-7
clone_size: -
v_call: TRBV23-1
d_call: TRBD2

cdr3_nt: TGTGCCTGGACCAAGACCGTGGAGGAGCCCCAGCATTTT
cdr3_aa: CAWTKTVEEPQHF
j_call: TRBJ1-5
clone_size: few
v_call: TRBV30
d_call: -

cdr3_nt: TGTGCCAGCTCACCACCGAACGGACTAGCGGGAGCGTATGAGCAGTTCTTC
cdr3_aa: CASSPPNGLAGAYEQFF
j_call: TRBJ2-1
clone_size: -
v_call: TRBV18
d_call: TRBD2

cdr3_nt: TGTGCCAGCAGCCCCCCCGGGGGGTTGGACGAGCAGTACTTC
cdr3_aa: CASSPPGGLDEQYF
j_call: TRBJ2-7
clone_size: -
v_call: TRBV7-9
d_call: TRBD2

cdr3_nt: TGTGCCAGCAGTGAATATCACGAGCAGTACTTC
cdr3_aa: CASSEYHEQYF
j_call: TRBJ2-7
clone_size: -
v_call: TRBV2
d_call: -

cdr3_nt: TGTGCCAGCAGCATCTACAGGGTTATGAACACTGAAGCTTTCTTT
cdr3_aa: CASSIYRVMNTEAFF
j_call: TRBJ1-1
clone_size: -
v_call: TRBV7-2
d_call: -

cdr3_nt: TGTGCCAGCAGTACCGGGACTAGAAGCTTTAGTGAGCAGTTCTTC
cdr3_aa: CASSTGTRSFSEQFF
j_call: TRBJ2-1
clone_size: -
v_call: TRBV6-5
d_call: TRBD2

cdr3_nt: TGTGCCAGCCGGGACACCGAAAAACTGTTTTTT
cdr3_aa: CASRDTEKLFF
j_call: TRBJ1-4
clone_size: -
v_call: TRBV28
d_call: -